Listed here are 8 T cell receptor beta chains from one sample, sequenced in a study of blood T cell repertoires in COVID-19 (dated by TCRdb to about 2020). Library preparation was by the immunoSEQ multiplex PCR assay. What TCRdb holds here is the immuneACCESS table cut down to in-frame rearrangements. Part of the clones is not present; checked against another copy, under half of the missing clones reflect an unresolved V gene, and the others are unexplained. The sample table lists about 190,000 clones, less than 85% of them with a count of one. The ten largest clonotypes hold roughly 13% of the sample. Sequencing was performed on peripheral blood. These receptors all stem from a man aged 45-65 years who had recovered from COVID-19.

V gene TRBV4-2 combines with J gene TRBJ1-5; 8 bases line up with TRBD1. The trim removed 1 base at V and 4 bases at J, leaving 3 bases unmatched. Looked up from germline, CDR1 is LGHNA and CDR2 is YNFKEQ. The CDR3 covers 15 residues. The CDR3 coding sequence is TGTGCCAGCAGCCAAGTGGGACAGGATAATCAGCCCCAGCATTTT. Residues: CASSQVGQDNQPQHF.

Turning to this clone: Other DNA sequences of this sample code for an identical CDR3. The V call is TRBV10-3, the J call TRBJ1-4; maybe TRBD1 (6 bases). The germline CDR1 and CDR2 sequences are ENHRY and SYGVKD. Trimming took 5 bases from V and 2 from J, leaving 6 bases between them. The CDR3 loop spans 13 amino acids. The CDR3 DNA reads TGTGCCATCAGTACAGGGACTAATGAAAAACTGTTTTTT. This sequence encodes CAISTGTNEKLFF.

This sequence joins TRBV4-3 and TRBJ2-5; 8 bases agree with TRBD1. The germline V gene has CDR1 LGHNA and CDR2 YSLEER. V was clipped by 0 bases and J by 11 bases; unmatched bases: 14. The CDR3 runs to 16 residues. CDR3 sequence: CASSQEWQQGAIRQYF. Here the CDR3 DNA reads TGCGCCAGCAGCCAAGAATGGCAGCAGGGGGCTATCAGGCAGTACTTC.

The V and J genes are TRBV7-9 and TRBJ1-1; D might be TRBD1 (6 bases). The germline V gene has CDR1 SEHNR and CDR2 FQNEAQ (reference sequence). This CDR3 has 15 amino acids. The V gene lost 7 bases and the J gene lost 0 bases, with 15 bases spanning the gap. Written as DNA, the CDR3 is TGTGCCAGCACCCCCCGAAACAGGGTGAACACTGAAGCTTTCTTT. Protein sequence: CASTPRNRVNTEAFF.

The chain couples TRBV6-5 to TRBJ1-2, with a possible D match to TRBD1 (5 bases). CDR1 and CDR2 (germline): MNHEY, SVGAGI. This CDR3 has 12 amino acids. V was cut by 2 bases and J by 6 bases, with 7 bases left in between. The CDR3 loop is CASSYGRDGYTF. The CDR3 DNA reads TGTGCCAGCAGTTACGGCAGGGATGGCTACACCTTC.

The gene calls are TRBV6-6 and TRBJ1-3; D ambiguous. Germline assignment: CDR1 MNHNY and CDR2 SVGAGI (reference sequence). The CDR3 is 14 residues long. V was clipped by 3 bases and J by 0 bases, with 6 bases between them. The CDR3 is CASSYTHSGNTIYF. CDR3 nucleotides: TGTGCCAGCAGTTATACTCACTCTGGAAACACCATATATTTT.

The chain couples TRBV5-1 to TRBJ1-4, with 7 bases that match TRBD1. Germline values: CDR1 SGHRS, CDR2 YFSETQ. V dropped 4 bases and J dropped 3; count of bases not matched to a gene: 3. The CDR3 sequence is 14 residues long. In DNA form, the CDR3 reads TGCGCCAGCAGCGGGACAGTGTCTAATGAAAAACTGTTTTTT. This codes for CASSGTVSNEKLFF.

The rearrangement links TRBV5-8 to TRBJ1-4; 7 bases are shared with TRBD1. Looked up from germline, CDR1 is SGHTS and CDR2 is YDEGEE. This CDR3 has 16 residues. Trimming at V came to 4 bases and at J to 7 bases, leaving 13 bases not matched to a gene. DNA of the CDR3: TGTGCCAGCAGCATGGGCCGGACAGGTGGAGGTGAAAAACTGTTTTTT. Amino acid sequence: CASSMGRTGGGEKLFF. Full variable domain (missing parts from reference TRBV5-8 and TRBJ1-4): EAGVTQSPTHLIKTRGQQATLRCSPISGHTSVYWYQQALGLGLQFLLWYDEGEERNRGNFPPRFSGRQFPNYSSELNVNALELEDSALYLCASSMGRTGGGEKLFFGSGTQLSVL.